This TCR beta chain was obtained from a study of cytomegalovirus exposure and HLA in healthy donors. The CDR3 has 14 amino acids. Germline V gene data show CDR1 as KGHSH and CDR2 as LQKENI. J gave up 4 bases and V 3 bases, and 2 bases lay outside the gene matches. Some clones are missing from TCRdb's copy, which holds only in-frame ones; the method was immunoSEQ multiplex PCR. The sample includes more than 95,000 clones, roughly 89% seen only once; the top ten take approximately 1%. Sequenced material: PBMCs. The chain carries TRBV18 and TRBJ1-5; 8 bases are shared with TRBD1. The sequence was collected from a woman between 18 and 29 years old in good health and CMV-seronegative. DNA for the CDR3: TGTGCCAGCTCACCCCAGGGGGCGAATCAGCCCCAGCATTTT. It is translated as CASSPQGANQPQHF.